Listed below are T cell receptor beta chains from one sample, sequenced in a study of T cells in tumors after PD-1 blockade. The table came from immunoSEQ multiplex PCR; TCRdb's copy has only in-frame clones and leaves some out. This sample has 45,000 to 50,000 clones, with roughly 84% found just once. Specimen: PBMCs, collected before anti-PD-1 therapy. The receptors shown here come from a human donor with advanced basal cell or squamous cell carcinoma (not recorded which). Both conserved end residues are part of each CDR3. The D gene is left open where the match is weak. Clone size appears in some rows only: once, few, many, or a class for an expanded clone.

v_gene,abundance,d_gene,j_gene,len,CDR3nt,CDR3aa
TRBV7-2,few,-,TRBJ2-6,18,TGTGCCAGCAGCTTAAGGGTCCCGGGGGCGCCTGGGGCCAACGTCCTGACTTTC,CASSLRVPGAPGANVLTF
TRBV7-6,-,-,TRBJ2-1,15,TGTGCCAGCAGCTCCCCCTTGGGACGGAGCAATGAGCAGTTCTTC,CASSSPLGRSNEQFF
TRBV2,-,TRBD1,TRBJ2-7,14,TGTGCCAGCAGGACAGGGGTTCGACCCTACGAGCAGTACTTC,CASRTGVRPYEQYF
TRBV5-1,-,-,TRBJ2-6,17,TGCGCCAGCAGCACCGAACGGAACAGGGCTGGGGCCAACGTCCTGACTTTC,CASSTERNRAGANVLTF
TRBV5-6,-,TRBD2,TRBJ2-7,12,TGTGCCAGCAGCTCGATGACTAGCGGGAGTTACTTC,CASSSMTSGSYF
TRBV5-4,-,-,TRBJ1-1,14,TGTGCCAGCAGCTTGGGGCAGGGGAAGGCTGAAGCTTTCTTT,CASSLGQGKAEAFF
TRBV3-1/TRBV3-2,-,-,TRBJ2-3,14,TGTGCTAGCAGCCGTGGGGGGTCGGCAGATACGCAGTATTTT,CASSRGGSADTQYF
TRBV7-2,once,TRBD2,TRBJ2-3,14,TGTGCCAGCAGCTTGGGCGGGAGTGCAGATACGCAGTATTTT,CASSLGGSADTQYF
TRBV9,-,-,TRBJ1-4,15,TGTGCCAGCAGCGAGTACGAAGGGACGAATGAAAAACTGTTTTTT,CASSEYEGTNEKLFF
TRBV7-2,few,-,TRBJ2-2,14,TGTGCCAGCAGGTGGACACCCCGCACCGGGGAGCTGTTTTTT,CASRWTPRTGELFF
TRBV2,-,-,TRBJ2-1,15,TGTGCCAGCAGGGGGGGGACAGGAGTGGTCAATGAGCAGTTCTTC,CASRGGTGVVNEQFF
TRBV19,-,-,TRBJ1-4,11,TGTGCCAGTAGGGTCGGGGAAAAACTGTTTTTT,CASRVGEKLFF
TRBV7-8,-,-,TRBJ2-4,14,TGTGCCAGCAGCTTAGTGGGCCAGGAAAACATTCAGTACTTC,CASSLVGQENIQYF
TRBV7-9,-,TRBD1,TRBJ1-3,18,TGTGCCAGCAGCTCAATTGGCTGGGACAGAGGCTCTGGAAACACCATATATTTT,CASSSIGWDRGSGNTIYF
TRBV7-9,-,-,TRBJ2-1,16,TGTGCCACCCCCCGGGGGGCCTCTTCTTTGAGGAATGAGCAGTTCTTC,CATPRGASSLRNEQFF
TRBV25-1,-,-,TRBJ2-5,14,TGTGCCAGCAGCGACCGGGACTTTAGTGAGACCCAGTACTTC,CASSDRDFSETQYF
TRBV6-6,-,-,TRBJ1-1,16,TGTGCCAGCAGGCTACCGGGACCCAATCGAATTACTGAAGCTTTCTTT,CASRLPGPNRITEAFF
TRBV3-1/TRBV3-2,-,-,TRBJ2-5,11,TGTGCCAGCAAGATGGGGAGGACCCAGTACTTC,CASKMGRTQYF
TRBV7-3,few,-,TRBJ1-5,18,TGTGCCAGCAGCTCCAGACAAATGACAGACTATAGCAATCAGCCCCAGCATTTT,CASSSRQMTDYSNQPQHF
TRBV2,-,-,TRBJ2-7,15,TGTGCCAGCTATAATCCGGGACACACAGTCTACGAGCAGTACTTC,CASYNPGHTVYEQYF
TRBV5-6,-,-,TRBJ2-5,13,TGTGCCAGCAGCTTGCTCGGTTCGGAGACCCAGTACTTC,CASSLLGSETQYF
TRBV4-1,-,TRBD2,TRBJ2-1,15,TGCGCCAGCAGACATGGACTAGCGGGAGTTCATGAGCAGTTCTTC,CASRHGLAGVHEQFF
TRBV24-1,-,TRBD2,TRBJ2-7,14,TGTGCCACTAGACAGCGGGGGGCCTGCTACGAGCAGTACTTC,CATRQRGACYEQYF